This T cell receptor beta chain was profiled in a study of blood T cells in healthy people across ages (dated by TCRdb to the mid-2010s). About the investigation overall: Template switching captured roughly one uniquely barcoded TCR beta cDNA molecule per two T cells in model experiments. The study analyzed two additional independent replicas of 1 million unique cDNA reads from the same blood draw for two donors, one aged 18 to 29 and one aged 80 or older. Four age groups were formed from the donors: young (average about 17 years), middle-aged (roughly 38), aged (about 68) and long-lived (roughly 88). To avoid experimental bias, donors of different ages were distributed randomly across sequencing lanes. Using deep sequencing normalized with unique cDNA molecular identifiers, the study measured how TCR beta repertoire diversity changes with age. Broad study findings and their caveats: Conclusive comparison of naive and antigen-experienced compartments was prevented by the profiling of bulk unsorted PBMCs. Observed TCR beta diversity per million T cells fell roughly linearly with age, and a significant reduction was already apparent by age around 44. Total diversity estimates from one million sequenced T cells were considered lower bounds and underestimates. The CMV infection status of donors was not known, potentially confounding age-related changes in expanded clonotypes. Compared with the aged group, the long-lived group had more naive CD4+ T cells, fewer expanded clones and increased TCR diversity, a pattern suggesting age selection. Observed TCR beta diversity correlated strongly with the percentage of naive T cells measured by flow cytometry.

Systemically healthy Caucasian individuals from Russia, approximately 39 in total and aged 6 to 90 years, were included as donors. Approximately 10 milliliters of peripheral blood were collected from each donor into EDTA-treated Vacutainer tubes. Ficoll-Paque density-gradient centrifugation was used to isolate PBMCs, with at least 6.5 million per sample. Total RNA, at least 6 micrograms per sample, was extracted from PBMCs with Trizol reagent. For every donor, flow cytometry on a PBMC aliquot measured the percentage of naive CD45RAhigh/CD27high T cells. CDR3 length: 14 amino acids, cysteine to phenylalanine. Here the CDR3 DNA is all that survives: 42 bases in frame from base 1. CDR1 MNHEY and CDR2 SMNVEV were looked up in the germline V gene (reference sequence). V loses 4 bases, J loses 1 base, and the germline ends lie 8 bases apart. A few counts support this clonotype. No antigen is known for it. No base quality values were provided; no much bigger clone lies one nucleotide off.

Receptor amplification or capture employed 5' RACE. The listed sequencing device is Illumina HiSeq 2500. A second roughly 7 to 11 cycle PCR used a sample-barcoded 5' primer and a J-beta primer mix. Each TCR beta cDNA molecule received a unique molecular identifier from a template-switch 5' adaptor carrying 12 random nucleotides. Each sample yielded at least 2.5 million CDR3-containing paired-end reads. The Mint cDNA synthesis kit, primed by a TRBC-specific oligonucleotide, was used to synthesize first-strand cDNA from all RNA. Following uracil-DNA glycosylase treatment, a first 18-cycle PCR with universal primers M1SS and BC2_uni_R was performed on all cDNA. The study's own analysis went as follows. Normalization of each sample was performed by random selection of 1 million high-quality reads, each carrying a distinct molecular identifier. Instead of being binned into consensus sequences, reads with shared molecular identifiers were discarded. MiTCR, set to a Q25 quality threshold and the strictest error-elimination algorithm, was used for CDR3 identification, clonotype clustering and error correction. Lower-bound total TCR beta diversity was estimated with a nonparametric unseen species model using Euler transformation. The raw public reads went through TCRdb reprocessing: fastp at Q25, MiXCR clone calling, in-frame beta chains kept. Here each entry gathers all rows of one CDR3 protein and keeps the most common genes and DNA. These V and J calls originate from TCRdb's pipeline instead of the authors' own analysis. This sample gives just over 1 million distinct CDR3 sequences in total; less than 50% of them show up just once. The biggest ten clones account for approximately 17% of the sample.

Sequencing input: blood. The TCR was taken from a woman aged 60-75 years in good health. The chain is encoded by TRBV27 joined to TRBJ2-1, and TRBD1 may be the D gene, going by 5 matching bases. CDR3 loop: CASSYTGSYNEQFF. The DNA sequence follows: TGTGCCAGCAGTTACACAGGTTCCTACAATGAGCAGTTCTTC.